This T cell receptor beta chain was recovered during a study of OX40 agonist ivuxolimab in advanced cancers. V trimming: 6 bases; J trimming: 6 bases; junction bases outside the gene matches: 6. Germline CDR1 SQVTM, CDR2 ANQGSEA. The CDR3 runs 14 residues. Produced via immunoSEQ multiplex PCR; TCRdb's table is partial and in-frame only. The sample yields 65,000 to 100,000 clones, 91% seen once. This material consisted of CD4+ or CD8+ T cells sorted from blood, taken in a trial of the OX40 agonist ivuxolimab. This rearrangement joins TRBV29-1 to TRBJ2-3; 13 positions agree with TRBD2. The source of this sequence is an adult with an advanced solid tumor such as melanoma, head and neck, liver or kidney cancer. CDR3 sequence reads: CSVIGLAGEDTQYF. The CDR3 coding sequence is TGCAGCGTCATAGGACTAGCGGGAGAGGATACGCAGTATTTT.